Below, 25 T cell receptor beta chains from the same sample are listed, as sequenced in a study of CD8 T cells in ankylosing spondylitis. TCRdb reprocessed the 5' RACE reads with MiXCR, giving one entry per CDR3 protein. The sample has roughly 700,000 distinct CDR3 sequences, roughly 19% seen once. The antigens for these receptors are not known. Study-wide results and caveats: A TCR beta motif of 7 or 8 highly homologous variants appeared characteristic of ankylosing spondylitis blood.

The sequencing input was blood, either unsorted or a sorted T cell fraction (not recorded which). The source is a male donor with ankylosing spondylitis.

This clonotype appeared a few times. J is TRBJ2-2 and V is TRBV29-1; TRBD2 agrees at 12 bases. The CDR3 loop spans 16 amino acids. V was clipped by 7 bases and J by 6 bases; unmatched bases: 12. Germline V gene sequence: CDR1 SQVTM, CDR2 ANQGSEA. DNA of the CDR3: TGCAGCGCAAGGACTAGCGGGGTCCACCACCCCGGGGAGCTGTTTTTT. Protein sequence: CSARTSGVHHPGELFF.

This chain uses TRBV29-1 with TRBJ1-2, with D perhaps TRBD1 (5 bases). Germline values: CDR1 SQVTM, CDR2 ANQGSEA. The CDR3 is 13 residues long. Between the trimmed V and J ends, which lost 3 bases and 5 bases, there was a span of 13 bases. CDR3 protein: CSVEGTALYGYTF. Written as DNA, the CDR3 is TGCAGCGTTGAGGGGACTGCCCTATATGGCTACACCTTC.

The J gene is TRBJ2-1, the V gene TRBV6-5; 10 nucleotides match TRBD2. Germline assignment: CDR1 MNHEY and CDR2 SVGAGI. V lost 3 bases and J lost 7; bases outside the gene matches: 12. There are 17 residues in the CDR3. Written as DNA, the CDR3 is TGTGCCAGCAGTTATATTCCCTCTAGCGGGAGCGAAAATGAGCAGTTCTTC. It specifies CASSYIPSSGSENEQFF.

This clonotype was seen a handful of times. V and J are TRBV4-1 and TRBJ2-1; 14 bases agree with TRBD2. CDR3 length: 19 residues. J was trimmed by 9 bases and V by 0 bases; bases with no gene match: 13. CDR1 MGHRA and CDR2 YSYEKL come from the germline V gene. DNA of the CDR3: TGCGCCAGCAGCCAAGAGACCGGATCGGGACTAGCGGGAGTTGGTGAGCAGTTCTTC. This gives the protein CASSQETGSGLAGVGEQFF.

This clonotype has just a few counts. The chain carries TRBV5-1 and TRBJ2-1, with D possibly TRBD1 on 6 matching bases. V lost 0 bases to trimming and J lost 4 bases, with 14 bases between them. The CDR3 is 16 residues long. The germline gives CDR1 SGHRS, CDR2 YFSETQ. The CDR3 here is CASSLDAGTIYNEQFF. As DNA, the CDR3 is TGCGCCAGCAGCTTGGATGCCGGGACAATATACAATGAGCAGTTCTTC.

The chain uses TRBV7-9 and TRBJ2-7, with D perhaps matching TRBD1 or TRBD2 (6 bases each). Germline CDR1 reads SEHNR; CDR2 reads FQNEAQ (reference sequence). V was cut by 0 bases and J by 5 bases, with 17 bases left in between. The CDR3 spans 16 residues. CDR3 DNA sequence: TGTGCCAGCAGCTTAGCGGGGGGCATCATCAGCCACGAGCAGTACTTC. It yields the protein CASSLAGGIISHEQYF.

This clonotype was seen more than once but under ten times. The rearrangement joins TRBV12-3 or TRBV12-4 to TRBJ2-5; D is uncertain. This CDR3 contains 16 residues. Between the trimmed V and J ends, which lost 5 bases and 2 bases, there was a span of 18 bases. DNA for the CDR3: TGTGCCAGCAGTCAATCCCCACTTAGCCGGCAAGAGACCCAGTACTTC. It translates to CASSQSPLSRQETQYF.

V and J are TRBV4-1 and TRBJ2-7; 9 nucleotides match TRBD1. The CDR3 spans 16 residues. Germline-derived CDR1 and CDR2 are MGHRA and YSYEKL. V trimming: 0 bases; J trimming: 3 bases; junction bases outside the gene matches: 6. DNA for the CDR3: TGCGCCAGCAGCCAAGAGGTTGACAGGGGGAACTACGAGCAGTACTTC. It yields the protein CASSQEVDRGNYEQYF.

This clonotype has a handful of counts. The chain has TRBV27 and TRBJ1-6; no reliable D call. CDR3 length equals 16 residues. The V and J ends lost 5 bases and 0 bases respectively, with 11 bases between them. Per the germline V gene, CDR1 is MNHEY and CDR2 is SMNVEV (reference sequence). CDR3 region: CASSEFPSSYNSPLHF. The CDR3 DNA reads TGTGCCAGCAGTGAGTTCCCGAGCTCCTATAATTCACCCCTCCACTTT.

V gene TRBV29-1 combines with J gene TRBJ2-1; 9 bases map to TRBD2. With V trimmed by 5 bases and J by 8 bases, 7 bases remained unmatched. This CDR3 contains 13 residues. Germline-derived CDR1 and CDR2 are SQVTM and ANQGSEA. The CDR3 DNA reads TGCAGCGTTACGGGGGCGGGGGGGCATGAGCAGTTCTTC. Its translation is CSVTGAGGHEQFF.

This clonotype was detected a few times. The CDR3 region has the DNA TGTGCCAGCAGCTCCAAGCCGGGACAGGGGAACACTGAAGCTTTCTTT. Protein sequence: CASSSKPGQGNTEAFF. This rearrangement joins TRBV9 to TRBJ1-1, with 9 bases aligning to TRBD1. The V gene's germline CDR1 is SGDLS and CDR2 YYNGEE. The CDR3 is 16 residues long. Losses at the gene ends were 4 bases for V and 1 base for J; bases not matched to a gene: 8.

The rearrangement joins TRBV20-1 to TRBJ1-3; D gene ambiguous. Between the trimmed V and J ends, which lost 6 bases and 4 bases, there was a span of 10 bases. The germline gives CDR1 DFQATT, CDR2 SNEGSKA (reference sequence). The CDR3 runs to 12 residues. For the CDR3, the DNA is TGCAGTGCGGGGAATAGGGGAAACACCATATATTTT. Translation: CSAGNRGNTIYF.

The chain links TRBV20-1 to TRBJ2-1; TRBD2 agrees at 13 bases. This CDR3 comprises 13 residues. V was clipped by 5 bases and J by 13 bases; unmatched bases: 8. The germline V gene encodes CDR1 DFQATT and CDR2 SNEGSKA (reference sequence). The CDR3: CSALLRTSGGQFF. The CDR3 DNA sequence: TGCAGTGCTCTCTTGCGGACTAGCGGGGGCCAGTTCTTC.

The table lists this clonotype with many counts. In DNA, the CDR3 is TGCAGCGTTGATTTAGGGACTAGCGGGGAGACCCAGTACTTC. Residues: CSVDLGTSGETQYF. The V and J genes are TRBV29-1 and TRBJ2-5, with 12 positions matching TRBD2. This CDR3 has 14 residues. The germline V gene has CDR1 SQVTM and CDR2 ANQGSEA. The V and J ends lost 3 bases and 5 bases, in that order; junction bases with no gene match: 4.

The J gene is TRBJ1-2, the V gene TRBV12-3 or TRBV12-4, with unresolved D. The germline V and J ends were trimmed by 2 bases and 1 base, with 17 bases remaining between them. This CDR3 comprises 17 residues. The CDR3 coding sequence is TGTGCCAGCAGTTTACGATTTAATGGGCAGGATAACTATGGCTACACCTTC. It encodes CASSLRFNGQDNYGYTF.

Only a few counts were recorded for this clonotype. The chain links TRBV11-2 to TRBJ1-1; D unresolved. The CDR3 is 15 residues long. Germline CDR1 reads SGHAT; CDR2 reads FQNNGV. Trimming took off 1 base at V and 0 bases at J, with 9 bases between the two ends. CDR3 in amino acids: CASSLAWDLNTEAFF. The CDR3 DNA reads as TGTGCCAGCAGCTTAGCGTGGGATCTGAACACTGAAGCTTTCTTT.

The chain has TRBV12-5 and TRBJ2-7, with 9 nucleotides matching TRBD1. This CDR3 is 16 amino acids long. Germline CDR1 is LGHNT and CDR2 is FRNRAP. Losses at the gene ends were 5 bases for V and 5 bases for J; bases not matched to a gene: 13. The CDR3 coding sequence is TGTGCTAGTGGTCCAGCCCGTCGACAGGGGGTCCACGAGCAGTACTTC. Protein product: CASGPARRQGVHEQYF.

The chain recombines TRBV10-3 with TRBJ1-1; 7 bases line up with TRBD1. This CDR3 contains 14 residues. The V gene's germline CDR1 is ENHRY and CDR2 SYGVKD. After removal of 6 bases from V and 3 bases from J, the junction contained 7 bases not matched to a gene. CDR3 DNA sequence: TGTGCCATCAGAGGGGGCGCTTTCGACACTGAAGCTTTCTTT. Its protein is CAIRGGAFDTEAFF.

This clonotype was seen a few times. The chain has TRBV7-9 and TRBJ1-1; D is unclear. There are 15 residues in the CDR3. Trimming stripped 5 bases from V and 1 base from J, with 14 bases between. Germline V lookup: CDR1 SEHNR, CDR2 FQNEAQ (reference sequence). This CDR3 reads CASSVTGPSNTEAFF. The CDR3 nucleotides are TGTGCCAGCAGCGTAACCGGGCCTTCGAACACTGAAGCTTTCTTT.

This clonotype was seen only a few times. The chain uses TRBV11-1 and TRBJ2-3; 10 bases map to TRBD2. Losses at the gene ends were 0 bases for V and 3 bases for J; bases not matched to a gene: 6. The CDR3 runs 17 residues. Germline V gives CDR1 SGHAT, CDR2 FQDESV (reference sequence). The CDR3 reads CASSLASSGRGTDTQYF. The CDR3 DNA follows: TGTGCCAGCAGCTTAGCCTCTAGCGGGAGAGGAACAGATACGCAGTATTTT.

The chain joins TRBV9 to TRBJ2-3, with D uncertain. Trimming cost V 4 bases and J 0 bases, with 15 bases left between them. Germline CDR1 and CDR2: SGDLS and YYNGEE. This CDR3 region has 16 residues. The CDR3 DNA reads as TGTGCCAGCAGCACCCAACCTTACCCTAGCACAGATACGCAGTATTTT. Translated: CASSTQPYPSTDTQYF.

V is TRBV6-1 and J is TRBJ2-1; 7 positions agree with TRBD2. CDR3 length: 10 amino acids. Trimming cost V 8 bases and J 13 bases; bases outside gene matches: 5. Per germline, CDR1 MNHNS and CDR2 SASEGT. The CDR3 DNA is TGTGCCAGCGAAGGAGCGGGACAGTTCTTC. It is translated as CASEGAGQFF.

This clonotype was observed a few times. The V gene is TRBV7-9, the J gene TRBJ2-7; tentatively, D is TRBD2 (6 bases). The V and J ends lost 5 bases and 3 bases respectively, with 17 bases between them. This CDR3 comprises 15 residues. The germline V gene has CDR1 SEHNR and CDR2 FQNEAQ (reference sequence). CDR3 loop: CASSRGTPGIYEQYF. CDR3 nucleotides: TGTGCCAGCAGCCGGGGGACCCCCGGGATCTACGAGCAGTACTTC.

The J gene is TRBJ2-7, the V gene TRBV28; tentatively, D is TRBD2 (5 bases). The CDR3 covers 14 residues. V was clipped by 8 bases and J by 7 bases, with 21 bases between them. CDR1 and CDR2 from the germline V gene are MDHEN and SYDVKM. CDR3 bases: TGTGCCAGCGGCTCTCCGGACTGGACCGCTGAGCAGTACTTC. Protein sequence: CASGSPDWTAEQYF.

This clonotype came up a few times. The chain uses TRBV7-3 and TRBJ1-1; 11 bases fit TRBD1. Germline CDR1 is SGHTA and CDR2 is FQGTGA. V lost 6 bases to trimming and J lost 4 bases; unmatched junction nucleotides: 1. There are 13 residues in the CDR3. The CDR3 spells CASRGQGATEAFF. The CDR3 region has the DNA TGTGCCAGCAGAGGACAGGGGGCCACTGAAGCTTTCTTT.